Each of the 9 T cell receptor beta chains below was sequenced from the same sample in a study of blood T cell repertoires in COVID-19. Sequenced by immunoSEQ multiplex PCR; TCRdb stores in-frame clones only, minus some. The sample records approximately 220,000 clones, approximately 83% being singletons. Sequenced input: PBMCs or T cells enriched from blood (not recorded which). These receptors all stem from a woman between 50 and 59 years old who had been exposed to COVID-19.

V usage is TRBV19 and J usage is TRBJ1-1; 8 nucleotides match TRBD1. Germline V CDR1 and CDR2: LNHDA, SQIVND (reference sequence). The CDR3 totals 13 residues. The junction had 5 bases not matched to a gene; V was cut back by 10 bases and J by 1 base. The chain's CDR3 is CATETGENTEAFF. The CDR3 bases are TGTGCCACCGAGACAGGGGAGAACACTGAAGCTTTCTTT.

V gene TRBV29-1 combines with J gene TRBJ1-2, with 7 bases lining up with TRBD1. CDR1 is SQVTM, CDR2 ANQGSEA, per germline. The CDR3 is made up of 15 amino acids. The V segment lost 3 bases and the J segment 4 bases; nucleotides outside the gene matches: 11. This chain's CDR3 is CSVEVRQGSGYGYTF. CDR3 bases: TGCAGCGTTGAGGTCCGACAGGGTTCGGGCTATGGCTACACCTTC.

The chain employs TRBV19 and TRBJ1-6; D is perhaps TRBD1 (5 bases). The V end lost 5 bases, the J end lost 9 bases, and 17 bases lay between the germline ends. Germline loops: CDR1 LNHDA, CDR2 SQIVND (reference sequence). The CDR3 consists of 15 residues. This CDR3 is CASSPRVGSTSPLHF. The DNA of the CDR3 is TGTGCCAGTAGTCCCAGGGTTGGCTCGACTTCACCCCTCCACTTT. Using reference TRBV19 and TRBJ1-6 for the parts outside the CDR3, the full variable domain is DGGITQSPKYLFRKEGQNVTLSCEQNLNHDAMYWYRQDPGQGLRLIYYSQIVNDFQKGDIAEGYSVSREKKESFPLTVTSAQKNPTAFYLCASSPRVGSTSPLHFGNGTRLTVT.

The CDR3 DNA sequence: TGTGCCAGTAGTGCACTTCGACAGGGGGACACTGAAGCTTTCTTT. Residues: CASSALRQGDTEAFF. This chain connects TRBV19 to TRBJ1-1; TRBD1 agrees at 9 bases. Trimming took 5 bases from V and 3 from J; bases not matched to a gene: 7. Germline lookup yields CDR1 LNHDA and CDR2 SQIVND (reference sequence). CDR3 size: 15 residues.

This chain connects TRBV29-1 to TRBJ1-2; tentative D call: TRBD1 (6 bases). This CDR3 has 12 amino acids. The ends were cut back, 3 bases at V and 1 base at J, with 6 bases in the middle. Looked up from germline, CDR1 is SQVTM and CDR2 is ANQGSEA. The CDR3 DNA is TGCAGCGTTGAGGACAGTAACTATGGCTACACCTTC. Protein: CSVEDSNYGYTF.

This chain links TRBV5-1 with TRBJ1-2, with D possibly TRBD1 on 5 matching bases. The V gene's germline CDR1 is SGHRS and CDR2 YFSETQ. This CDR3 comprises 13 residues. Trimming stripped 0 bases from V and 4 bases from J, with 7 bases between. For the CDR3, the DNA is TGCGCCAGCAGCTTGGCGGACATCTATGGCTACACCTTC. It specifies CASSLADIYGYTF.

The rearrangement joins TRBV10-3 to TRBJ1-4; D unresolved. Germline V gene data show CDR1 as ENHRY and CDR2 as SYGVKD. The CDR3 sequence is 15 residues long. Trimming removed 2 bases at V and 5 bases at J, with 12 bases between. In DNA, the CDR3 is TGTGCCATCAGTGAGGAGGGCAAAGGAAATGAAAAACTGTTTTTT. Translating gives CAISEEGKGNEKLFF.

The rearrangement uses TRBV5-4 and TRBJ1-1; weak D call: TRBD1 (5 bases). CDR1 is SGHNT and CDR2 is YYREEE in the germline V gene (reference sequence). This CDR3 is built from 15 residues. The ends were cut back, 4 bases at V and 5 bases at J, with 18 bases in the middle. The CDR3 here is CASSPRRAGVTEAFF. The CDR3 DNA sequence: TGTGCCAGCAGCCCTCGCAGGGCGGGGGTGACTGAAGCTTTCTTT.

The CDR3 spells CASSGSSEYGYTF. The CDR3 bases are TGTGCCAGCAGTGGGAGCAGCGAATATGGCTACACCTTC. The chain recombines TRBV2 with TRBJ1-2, with unresolved D. CDR3 length equals 13 residues. V was cut by 4 bases and J by 5 bases, with 11 bases left in between. Per the germline V gene, CDR1 is SNHLY and CDR2 is FYNNEI.